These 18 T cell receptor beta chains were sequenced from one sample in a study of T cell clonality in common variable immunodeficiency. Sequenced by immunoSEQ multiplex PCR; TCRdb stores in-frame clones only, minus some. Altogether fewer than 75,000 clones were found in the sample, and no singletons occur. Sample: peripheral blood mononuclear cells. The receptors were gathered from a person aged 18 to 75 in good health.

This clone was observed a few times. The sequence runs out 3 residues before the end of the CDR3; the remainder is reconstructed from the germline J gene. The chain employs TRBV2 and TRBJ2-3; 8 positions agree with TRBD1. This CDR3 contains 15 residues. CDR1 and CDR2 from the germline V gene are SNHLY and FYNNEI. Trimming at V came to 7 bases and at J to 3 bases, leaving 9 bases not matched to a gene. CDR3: CASNRAGGWTDTQYF. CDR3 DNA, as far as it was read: TGTGCCAGCAATAGGGCAGGGGGCTGGACAGATACG.

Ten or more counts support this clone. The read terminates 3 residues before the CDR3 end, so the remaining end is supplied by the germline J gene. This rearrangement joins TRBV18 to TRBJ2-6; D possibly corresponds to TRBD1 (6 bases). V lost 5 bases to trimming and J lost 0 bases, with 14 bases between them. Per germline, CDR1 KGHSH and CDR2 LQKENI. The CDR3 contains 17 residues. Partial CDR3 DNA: TGTGCCAGCTCAGGGTCGACAGGCAGCTCTGGGGCCAACGTC. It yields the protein CASSGSTGSSGANV. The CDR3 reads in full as CASSGSTGSSGANVLTF.

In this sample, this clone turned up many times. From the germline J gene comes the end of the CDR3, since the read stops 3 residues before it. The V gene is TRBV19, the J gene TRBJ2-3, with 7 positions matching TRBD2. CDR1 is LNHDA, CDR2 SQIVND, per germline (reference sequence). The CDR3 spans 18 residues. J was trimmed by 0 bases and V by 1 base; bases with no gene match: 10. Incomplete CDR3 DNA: TGTGCCAGTAGTATAGTGGCTAGCGGAAAGTTAAGCACAGATACG. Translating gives CASSIVASGKLSTDT. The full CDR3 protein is CASSIVASGKLSTDTQYF.

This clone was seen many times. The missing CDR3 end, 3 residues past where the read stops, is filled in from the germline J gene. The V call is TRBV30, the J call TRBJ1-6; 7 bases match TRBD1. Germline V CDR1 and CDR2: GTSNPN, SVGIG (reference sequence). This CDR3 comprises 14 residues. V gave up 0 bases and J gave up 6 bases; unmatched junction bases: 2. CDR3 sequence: CAWSVGQINSPLHF. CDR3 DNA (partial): TGTGCCTGGAGTGTGGGACAGATTAATTCACCC.

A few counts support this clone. CDR3 in amino acids: CSVNSGLAGGNSFPDTQYF. Partial CDR3 DNA: TGCAGTGTTAATTCCGGACTAGCGGGGGGTAATTCCTTTCCAGATACG. The rearrangement links TRBV20-1 to TRBJ2-3, with 14 bases matching TRBD2. The read finishes 3 residues shy of the CDR3 end, and the germline J gene is used to complete it. The CDR3 consists of 19 residues. Germline V gives CDR1 DFQATT, CDR2 SNEGSKA (reference sequence). After removal of 7 bases from V and 4 bases from J, the junction contained 19 bases not matched to a gene.

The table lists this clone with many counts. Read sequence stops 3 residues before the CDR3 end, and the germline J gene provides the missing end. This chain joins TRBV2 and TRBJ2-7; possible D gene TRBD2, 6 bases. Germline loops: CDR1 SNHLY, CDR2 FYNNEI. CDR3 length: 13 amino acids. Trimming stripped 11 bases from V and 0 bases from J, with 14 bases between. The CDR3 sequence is CAQSGVGSYEQYF. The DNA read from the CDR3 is TGTGCCCAGTCGGGGGTAGGCTCCTACGAG.

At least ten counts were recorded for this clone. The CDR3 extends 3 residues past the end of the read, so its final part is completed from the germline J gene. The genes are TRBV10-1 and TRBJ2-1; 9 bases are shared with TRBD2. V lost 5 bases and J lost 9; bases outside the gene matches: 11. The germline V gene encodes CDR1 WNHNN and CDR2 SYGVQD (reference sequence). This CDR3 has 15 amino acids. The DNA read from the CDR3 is TGCGCCAGCAGTATTACGGCGGGAGGGCCCGGTGAG. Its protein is CASSITAGGPGE. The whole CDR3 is CASSITAGGPGEQFF.

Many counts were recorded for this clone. CDR3 protein: CASRGFRTGTYGYTF. The covered CDR3 bases are TGTGCCAGTAGGGGATTCAGGACAGGGACATATGGC. The rearrangement joins TRBV19 to TRBJ1-2; the match to TRBD1 covers 8 bases. With the read ending 3 residues before the CDR3 end, the germline J gene is used to fill in that end. Germline CDR1 is LNHDA and CDR2 is SQIVND (reference sequence). The CDR3 extends over 15 amino acids. The V and J ends lost 6 bases and 5 bases, in that order; junction bases with no gene match: 11.

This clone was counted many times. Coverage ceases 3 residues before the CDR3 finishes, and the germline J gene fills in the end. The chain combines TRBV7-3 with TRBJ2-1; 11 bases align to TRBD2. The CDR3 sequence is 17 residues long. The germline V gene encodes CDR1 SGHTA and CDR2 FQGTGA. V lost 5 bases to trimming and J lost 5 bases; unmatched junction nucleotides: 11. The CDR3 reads CASSRHPSGGTNNEQFF. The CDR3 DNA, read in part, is TGTGCCAGCAGCCGACACCCTAGCGGGGGGACAAACAATGAG.

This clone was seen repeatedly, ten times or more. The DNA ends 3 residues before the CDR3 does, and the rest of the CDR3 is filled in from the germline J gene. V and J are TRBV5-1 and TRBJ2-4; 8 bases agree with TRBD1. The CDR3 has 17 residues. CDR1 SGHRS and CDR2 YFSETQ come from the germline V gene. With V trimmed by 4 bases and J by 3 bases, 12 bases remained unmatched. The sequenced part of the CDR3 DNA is TGCGCCAGCAGCCCGGAGGGCAGGGGGCAAGACAAAAACATT. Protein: CASSPEGRGQDKNI. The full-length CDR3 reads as CASSPEGRGQDKNIQYF.

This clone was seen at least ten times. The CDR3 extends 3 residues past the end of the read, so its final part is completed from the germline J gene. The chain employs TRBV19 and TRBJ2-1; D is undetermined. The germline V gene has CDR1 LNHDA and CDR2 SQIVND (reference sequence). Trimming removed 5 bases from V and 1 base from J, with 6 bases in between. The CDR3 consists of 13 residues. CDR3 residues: CASSLRSYNEQFF. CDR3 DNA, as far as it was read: TGTGCCAGTAGTTTAAGGTCCTACAATGAG.

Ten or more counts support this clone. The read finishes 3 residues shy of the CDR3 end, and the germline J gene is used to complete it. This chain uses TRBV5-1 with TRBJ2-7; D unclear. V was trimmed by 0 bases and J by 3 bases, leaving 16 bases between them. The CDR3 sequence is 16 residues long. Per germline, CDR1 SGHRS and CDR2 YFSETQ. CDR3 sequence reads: CASSLGALPIHYEQYF. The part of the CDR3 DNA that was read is TGCGCCAGCAGCTTGGGGGCATTACCTATTCACTACGAG.

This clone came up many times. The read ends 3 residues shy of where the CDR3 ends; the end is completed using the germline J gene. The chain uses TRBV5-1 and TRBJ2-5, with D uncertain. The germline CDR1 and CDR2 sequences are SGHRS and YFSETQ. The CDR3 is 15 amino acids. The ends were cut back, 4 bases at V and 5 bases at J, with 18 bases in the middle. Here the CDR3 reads CASSPNRRLPETQYF. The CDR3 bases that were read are TGCGCCAGCAGCCCTAATAGGCGGCTCCCGGAGACC.

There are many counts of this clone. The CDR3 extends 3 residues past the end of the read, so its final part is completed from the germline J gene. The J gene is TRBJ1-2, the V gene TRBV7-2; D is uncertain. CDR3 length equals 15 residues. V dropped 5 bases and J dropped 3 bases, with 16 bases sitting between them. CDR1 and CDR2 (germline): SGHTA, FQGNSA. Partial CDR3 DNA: TGTGCCAGCAGCCTAAGGAGGCAGGTTGACTATGGC. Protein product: CASSLRRQVDYG. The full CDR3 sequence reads CASSLRRQVDYGYTF.

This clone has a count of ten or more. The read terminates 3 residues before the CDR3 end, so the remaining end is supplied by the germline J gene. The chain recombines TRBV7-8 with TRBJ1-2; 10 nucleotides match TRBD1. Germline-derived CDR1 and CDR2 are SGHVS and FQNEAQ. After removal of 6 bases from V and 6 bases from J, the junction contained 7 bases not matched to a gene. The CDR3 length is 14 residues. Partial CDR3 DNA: TGTGCCAGCAGTCGGGACAGGGGCCTGGATGGC. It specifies CASSRDRGLDG. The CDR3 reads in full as CASSRDRGLDGYTF.

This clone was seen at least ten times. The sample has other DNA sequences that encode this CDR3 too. The part of the CDR3 DNA that was read is TGTGCCAGCAGTGAAGTCCCGACAGGCTACACTGAA. Translated, it gives CASSEVPTGYTE. From start to end, the CDR3 is CASSEVPTGYTEAFF. J is TRBJ1-1 and V is TRBV2, with D perhaps TRBD1 (6 bases). The read halts 3 residues ahead of the CDR3 end, with the missing end drawn from the germline J gene. CDR3 length equals 15 residues. Germline V lookup: CDR1 SNHLY, CDR2 FYNNEI. V dropped 1 base and J dropped 3 bases, with 12 bases sitting between them.

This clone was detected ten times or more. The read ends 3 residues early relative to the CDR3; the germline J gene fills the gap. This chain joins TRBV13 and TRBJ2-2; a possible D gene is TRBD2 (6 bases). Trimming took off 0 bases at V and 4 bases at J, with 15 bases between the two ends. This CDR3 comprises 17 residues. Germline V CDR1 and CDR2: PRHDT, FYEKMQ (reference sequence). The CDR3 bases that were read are TGTGCCAGCAGCTTAGGAATAGATGGGGGGTTCACCGGGGAG. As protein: CASSLGIDGGFTGE. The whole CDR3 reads CASSLGIDGGFTGELFF.

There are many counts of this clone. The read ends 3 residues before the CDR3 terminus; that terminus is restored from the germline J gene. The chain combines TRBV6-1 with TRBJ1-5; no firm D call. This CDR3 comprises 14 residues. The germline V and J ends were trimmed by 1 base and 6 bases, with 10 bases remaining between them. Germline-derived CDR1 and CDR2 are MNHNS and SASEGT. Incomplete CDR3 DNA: TGTGCCAGCAGTGAAGGACTGGTGGCTCAGCCC. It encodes CASSEGLVAQP. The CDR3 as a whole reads CASSEGLVAQPQHF.